The next 26 T cell receptor beta chains were all read from a single sample in a study of a mutant IDH1 vaccine in newly diagnosed glioma (dated by TCRdb to the early 2020s). The library was built by means of the immunoSEQ multiplex PCR assay. The table was pulled from immuneACCESS by TCRdb, which kept in-frame rearrangements only. Such tables lose some clones; where checked, under half of the loss comes from unresolved V genes, and the rest has no known cause. Across this sample there are approximately 33,000 clones, with roughly 70% seen only once. The top ten hold over 7.5% of the sample. What this sample's time point label stands for: week 47, end of study. Each vaccine dose, consisting of 300 ug of a 20-mer mutant IDH1 peptide in Montanide, was administered subcutaneously with topical imiquimod. Which antigens these TCRs recognize remains unknown. Sequenced material: PBMCs, taken from a glioma patient whose treatment included an IDH1 peptide vaccine. The receptors come from a man aged 40-55 years with glioma.

The V and J genes are TRBV9 and TRBJ2-2, with a tentative D call TRBD1 (5 bases). Trimming removed 3 bases from V and 2 bases from J, with 11 bases in between. There are 15 residues in the CDR3. Germline assignment: CDR1 SGDLS and CDR2 YYNGEE. The CDR3 nucleotides are TGTGCCAGCAGCGAGGACATAAGTAACACCGGGGAGCTGTTTTTT. It encodes CASSEDISNTGELFF. Complete variable domain (other parts from reference TRBV9 and TRBJ2-2): DSGVTQTPKHLITATGQRVTLRCSPRSGDLSVYWYQQSLDQGLQFLIQYYNGEERAKGNILERFSAQQFPDLHSELNLSSLELGDSALYFCASSEDISNTGELFFGEGSRLTVL.

The chain has TRBV4-3 and TRBJ2-3, with 13 positions matching TRBD2. Germline lookup yields CDR1 LGHNA and CDR2 YSLEER. The V gene end was trimmed by 4 bases and the J gene end by 6 bases; junction bases not matched to a gene: 10. The CDR3 sequence is 17 residues long. The CDR3 region has the DNA TGCGCCAGCAGCCGGACTATAGGGACTAGCGGGAAGGATACGCAGTATTTT. It yields the protein CASSRTIGTSGKDTQYF.

This clone was counted once. The V gene is TRBV7-2, the J gene TRBJ2-3, with D perhaps TRBD1 (5 bases). V gave up 3 bases and J gave up 3 bases, with 16 bases separating them. In germline, CDR1 is SGHTA, CDR2 FQGNSA. The CDR3 covers 16 residues. The CDR3 sequence: CASSFFSRGRTDTQYF. CDR3 in DNA: TGTGCCAGCAGCTTTTTTAGTAGGGGTCGGACAGATACGCAGTATTTT. Combining the CDR3 with reference TRBV7-2 and TRBJ2-3 gives the whole variable domain GAGVSQSPSNKVTEKGKDVELRCDPISGHTALYWYRQSLGQGLEFLIYFQGNSAPDKSGLPSDRFSAERTGGSVSTLTIQRTQQEDSAVYLCASSFFSRGRTDTQYFGPGTRLTVL.

J is TRBJ2-7 and V is TRBV5-1; D is possibly TRBD1 or TRBD2 (5 bases each). The germline gives CDR1 SGHRS, CDR2 YFSETQ. V shed 1 base and J shed 7 bases, with 18 bases lying between them. The CDR3 is 15 residues long. CDR3 DNA sequence: TGCGCCAGCAGCTTGTCTCCTTTTGGTGGGACGGAGCAGTACTTC. This translates into CASSLSPFGGTEQYF.

DNA of the CDR3: TGTGCCAGTACCGACGGGCAAGCGGGAGTTATTCGGACAGATACGCAGTATTTT. Translated, it gives CASTDGQAGVIRTDTQYF. V usage is TRBV19 and J usage is TRBJ2-3, with 8 bases identical to TRBD2. There are 18 residues in the CDR3. Germline values: CDR1 LNHDA, CDR2 SQIVND (reference sequence). With V trimmed by 7 bases and J by 3 bases, 18 bases remained unmatched.

The rearrangement uses TRBV19 and TRBJ1-2, with D perhaps matching TRBD1 (6 bases). The CDR3 consists of 17 residues. The V gene lost 5 bases and the J gene lost 4 bases, with 23 bases spanning the gap. CDR1 and CDR2 (germline): LNHDA, SQIVND (reference sequence). The CDR3 is CASSSRTGYSVSYGYTF. DNA of the CDR3: TGTGCCAGTAGTTCCCGTACAGGGTATTCCGTCAGCTATGGCTACACCTTC. Looking up the rest from reference TRBV19 and TRBJ1-2 gives the full variable domain: DGGITQSPKYLFRKEGQNVTLSCEQNLNHDAMYWYRQDPGQGLRLIYYSQIVNDFQKGDIAEGYSVSREKKESFPLTVTSAQKNPTAFYLCASSSRTGYSVSYGYTFGSGTRLTVV.

This clone was detected only once. V usage is TRBV27 and J usage is TRBJ2-7, with D maybe TRBD1 (6 bases). V was clipped by 2 bases and J by 7 bases, with 21 bases between them. Germline CDR1 MNHEY, CDR2 SMNVEV (reference sequence). The CDR3 has 16 residues. The CDR3 is CASSLLGQGSRGEQYF. The CDR3 coding sequence is TGTGCCAGCAGTTTACTGGGACAAGGGTCTCGCGGGGAGCAGTACTTC.

This rearrangement joins TRBV27 to TRBJ1-5; D remains ambiguous. The germline V gene has CDR1 MNHEY and CDR2 SMNVEV (reference sequence). Trimming removed 4 bases from V and 3 bases from J, with 7 bases in between. This CDR3 is 13 amino acids long. CDR3 sequence reads: CASSSRINQPQHF. The CDR3, as DNA: TGTGCCAGCAGTTCACGGATCAATCAGCCCCAGCATTTT.

The V call is TRBV14, the J call TRBJ2-1; D call uncertain. In germline, CDR1 is SGHDN, CDR2 FVKESK. The V end was cut by 4 bases, the J end by 0 bases, with 19 bases between. The CDR3 loop spans 18 amino acids. CDR3 bases: TGTGCCAGCAGCCTCGAAGACCTGTCCTGGAGCTCCTACAATGAGCAGTTCTTC. Translating it yields CASSLEDLSWSSYNEQFF.

This clone has a handful of counts. V is TRBV7-9 and J is TRBJ1-1; 7 nucleotides align to TRBD1. This CDR3 contains 15 residues. Germline V CDR1 and CDR2: SEHNR, FQNEAQ (reference sequence). V trimming: 5 bases; J trimming: 0 bases; junction bases outside the gene matches: 6. The CDR3 loop is CASSPPRGLNTEAFF. For the CDR3, the DNA is TGTGCCAGCAGCCCCCCGAGGGGGCTGAACACTGAAGCTTTCTTT.

The chain joins TRBV11-2 to TRBJ2-3; maybe TRBD2 (5 bases). Trimming removed 2 bases from V and 0 bases from J, with 12 bases in between. The CDR3 extends over 16 amino acids. Germline V gives CDR1 SGHAT, CDR2 FQNNGV. The CDR3 region is CASSLRASSSTDTQYF. In DNA form, the CDR3 reads TGTGCCAGCAGCTTAAGGGCTAGCTCTAGCACAGATACGCAGTATTTT.

The chain joins TRBV5-1 to TRBJ2-1; 7 nucleotides match TRBD1. The germline gives CDR1 SGHRS, CDR2 YFSETQ. The CDR3 loop spans 18 amino acids. V dropped 0 bases and J dropped 0; count of bases not matched to a gene: 9. CDR3 loop: CASSLGTGTVSSYNEQFF. The DNA for the CDR3 is TGCGCCAGCAGCTTGGGGACCGGGACAGTCAGCTCCTACAATGAGCAGTTCTTC.

This chain links TRBV19 with TRBJ1-5; tentative D call: TRBD1 (5 bases). V was cut by 0 bases and J by 6 bases, with 12 bases left in between. The CDR3 length is 15 residues. The germline gives CDR1 LNHDA, CDR2 SQIVND (reference sequence). Written as DNA, the CDR3 is TGTGCCAGTAGTATAGAGAGGGGACTAAGTCAGCCCCAGCATTTT. Its protein product is CASSIERGLSQPQHF.

As regards this clone: At one of its ends the junction is not consistent with the germline gene, which may arise from a read error. The chain carries TRBV14 and TRBJ2-7, with TRBD2 matching 8 bases. This CDR3 spans 16 amino acids. CDR1 SGHDN and CDR2 FVKESK come from the germline V gene. CDR3 loop: CASSHRASGSSHEQYF. The DNA for the CDR3 is TGTGCCAGCAGCCACAGGGCAAGCGGGAGCTCCCACGAGCAGTACTTC.

The chain recombines TRBV2 with TRBJ2-1, with 9 bases lining up with TRBD2. Germline loops: CDR1 SNHLY, CDR2 FYNNEI. This CDR3 contains 17 residues. J lost 0 bases, V lost 2 bases, and 5 bases had no gene match. The CDR3 nucleotides are TGTGCCAGCAGTGAATCGAGCGGGAGGTACTCCTACAATGAGCAGTTCTTC. Translating gives CASSESSGRYSYNEQFF.

The chain couples TRBV19 to TRBJ2-7; D is undetermined. CDR1 LNHDA and CDR2 SQIVND come from the germline V gene (reference sequence). The length of the CDR3 is 14 residues. CDR3 bases: TGTGCCAGTAGTTTAGAGTATCCTTCCTACGAGCAGTACGTC. As protein: CASSLEYPSYEQYV.

This clone has only a few counts. The chain combines TRBV11-3 with TRBJ1-2; D is undetermined. Trimming cost V 5 bases and J 1 base, with 8 bases left between them. The CDR3 totals 13 residues. CDR1 and CDR2 (germline): SGHNT, YENEEA. The CDR3: CASSPTGNYGYTF. Written as DNA, the CDR3 is TGTGCCAGCAGCCCGACCGGTAACTATGGCTACACCTTC.

This clone was seen a handful of times. The V gene is TRBV7-6, the J gene TRBJ2-2, with 11 bases lining up with TRBD2. The germline V gene encodes CDR1 SGHVS and CDR2 FNYEAQ. V trimming: 8 bases; J trimming: 7 bases; junction bases outside the gene matches: 9. This CDR3 contains 15 residues. CDR3 DNA: TGTGCCAGCGATGCGGGACTAGCGGATGGCGGGGAGCTGTTTTTT. Protein sequence: CASDAGLADGGELFF.

The V call is TRBV21-1, the J call TRBJ2-4; TRBD2, as called in the table, went unchecked against the DNA. TRBV21-1 is described as a pseudogene. The CDR3 loop spans 19 amino acids. The CDR3 region has the DNA TGTGCCAGCAGCAAAGCGCGAGTAGCGGGAGGGAAGACCAAAAACATTCAGTACTTC. This translates into CASSKARVAGGKTKNIQYF.

V is TRBV29-1 and J is TRBJ2-5, with 8 bases aligning to TRBD2. With the DNA end fitting TRBJ2-7 better, the J assignment may be wrong. Looked up from germline, CDR1 is SQVTM and CDR2 is ANQGSEA. CDR3 length: 14 residues. CDR3 sequence (DNA): TGCAGCGTTGGGGAAGCGGGAGTCACCTACGAGCAGTACTTC. Translating it yields CSVGEAGVTYEQYF.

The chain has TRBV7-9 and TRBJ2-1; D is uncertain. Germline V lookup: CDR1 SEHNR, CDR2 FQNEAQ (reference sequence). V was shortened by 6 bases and J by 4 bases, with 25 bases between the two germline ends. The CDR3 has 18 residues. The chain's CDR3 is CASRKWAPELYEYNEQFF. For the CDR3, the DNA is TGTGCCAGCAGAAAATGGGCCCCCGAGCTGTATGAGTACAATGAGCAGTTCTTC. Full variable domain (remainder filled in from reference TRBV7-9 and TRBJ2-1): DTGVSQNPRHKITKRGQNVTFRCDPISEHNRLYWYRQTLGQGPEFLTYFQNEAQLEKSRLLSDRFSAERPKGSFSTLEIQRTEQGDSAMYLCASRKWAPELYEYNEQFFGPGTRLTVL.

J is TRBJ2-6 and V is TRBV9; D unresolved. V was shortened by 1 base and J by 0 bases, with 8 bases between the two germline ends. Germline assignment: CDR1 SGDLS and CDR2 YYNGEE. The CDR3 contains 16 residues. The CDR3 DNA reads TGTGCCAGCAGCGTAACGCTTGGCTCTGGGGCCAACGTCCTGACTTTC. Protein: CASSVTLGSGANVLTF.

In this sample, this clone turned up once. As DNA, the CDR3 is TGTGCCAGCAGCTCCCGGACAGCTAGCACAGATACGCAGTATTTT. The encoded protein is CASSSRTASTDTQYF. This rearrangement joins TRBV6-6 to TRBJ2-3; possibly TRBD1 for D (6 bases). The CDR3 loop spans 15 amino acids. V lost 6 bases and J 0 bases, leaving 13 bases between the germline ends. Looked up from germline, CDR1 is MNHNY and CDR2 is SVGAGI (reference sequence).

This clone was recorded a few times. The CDR3 bases are TGCAGCGCCTCCCCCGGGACAGGGCGGGACACTGAAGCTTTCTTT. Amino acid sequence: CSASPGTGRDTEAFF. The V call is TRBV29-1, the J call TRBJ1-1; 9 positions agree with TRBD1. The V and J ends lost 7 bases and 3 bases, in that order; junction bases with no gene match: 12. The V gene's germline CDR1 is SQVTM and CDR2 ANQGSEA. The length of the CDR3 is 15 residues. The variable domain in full, with the rest retrieved from reference TRBV29-1 and TRBJ1-1, is SAVISQKPSRDICQRGTSLTIQCQVDSQVTMMFWYRQQPGQSLTLIATANQGSEATYESGFVIDKFPISRPNLTFSTLTVSNMSPEDSSIYLCSASPGTGRDTEAFFGQGTRLTVV.

This chain links TRBV4-1 with TRBJ1-2; D gene unclear. Trimming stripped 3 bases from V and 4 bases from J, with 12 bases between. Germline CDR1 is MGHRA and CDR2 is YSYEKL. CDR3 length: 14 residues. The CDR3 sequence: CASSHWGAGYGYTF. The CDR3 DNA is TGCGCCAGCAGCCACTGGGGTGCCGGCTATGGCTACACCTTC.

The CDR3 sequence: CASSPGTGGEDTQYF. The CDR3 DNA sequence: TGTGCCAGCAGTCCCGGGACAGGGGGCGAAGATACGCAGTATTTT. The V gene is TRBV28, the J gene TRBJ2-3; 12 bases align to TRBD1. CDR1 and CDR2 (germline): MDHEN, SYDVKM. There are 15 residues in the CDR3. The trim removed 5 bases at V and 5 bases at J, leaving 5 bases unmatched.